The 10 T cell receptor beta chains below come from one sample, sequenced in a study of T cell changes during pregnancy in multiple sclerosis. Using immunoSEQ multiplex PCR, the repertoire was profiled, and TCRdb retains in-frame clones only, with some absent. The sample shows roughly 38,000 clones, about 90% of them seen only once. This material consisted of CD8+ T cells from peripheral blood mononuclear cells, taken before pregnancy. Every receptor here comes from a female donor with multiple sclerosis, enrolled in a pregnancy study.

This rearrangement joins TRBV4-1 to TRBJ1-4, with TRBD1 identical over 10 bases. V dropped 4 bases and J dropped 8; count of bases not matched to a gene: 13. The CDR3 totals 17 residues. Germline assignment: CDR1 MGHRA and CDR2 YSYEKL. CDR3 amino acids: CASSLRQGAQIPEKLFF. The CDR3 DNA sequence: TGCGCCAGCAGCCTGAGACAGGGGGCGCAGATCCCGGAAAAACTGTTTTTT.

The V and J genes are TRBV7-9 and TRBJ1-1; 8 bases agree with TRBD1. This CDR3 comprises 15 residues. CDR1 is SEHNR, CDR2 FQNEAQ, per germline (reference sequence). The J segment lost 1 base and the V segment lost 5 bases, leaving 6 bases of the junction unmatched. In nucleotides, the CDR3 is TGTGCCAGCAGCCCCAGGGACAGGAGGAACACTGAAGCTTTCTTT. Translating it yields CASSPRDRRNTEAFF.

The chain uses TRBV11-1 and TRBJ2-2, with unresolved D. Germline V gene sequence: CDR1 SGHAT, CDR2 FQDESV (reference sequence). Trimming left V 1 base short and J 1 base short, with 7 bases between. This CDR3 spans 15 amino acids. The CDR3 spells CASSLDGRNTGELFF. The CDR3 coding sequence is TGTGCCAGCAGCTTAGATGGCAGGAACACCGGGGAGCTGTTTTTT.

The chain recombines TRBV19 with TRBJ1-1, with 7 bases lining up with TRBD1. V lost 5 bases to trimming and J lost 2 bases; unmatched junction nucleotides: 8. Germline CDR1 is LNHDA and CDR2 is SQIVND (reference sequence). The CDR3 extends over 15 amino acids. The chain's CDR3 is CASSVRDSFNTEAFF. For the CDR3, the DNA is TGTGCCAGTAGTGTTCGGGACAGTTTCAACACTGAAGCTTTCTTT.

The gene calls are TRBV4-2 and TRBJ1-1, with 7 nucleotides matching TRBD1. Germline V lookup: CDR1 LGHNA, CDR2 YNFKEQ. Losses at the gene ends were 3 bases for V and 4 bases for J; bases not matched to a gene: 8. The CDR3 contains 15 residues. This CDR3 reads CASSHSPGGGTEAFF. The CDR3 DNA follows: TGTGCCAGCAGCCACAGTCCAGGGGGAGGCACTGAAGCTTTCTTT.

This clone was found once. V is TRBV10-2 and J is TRBJ1-2; D ambiguous. The CDR3 consists of 15 residues. Trimming stripped 0 bases from V and 3 bases from J, with 11 bases between. Germline V gene sequence: CDR1 WSHSY, CDR2 SAAADI. The CDR3 nucleotides read TGCGCCAGCAGTGAGTCTGAGTTCGGGGACTATGGCTACACCTTC. Amino acid sequence: CASSESEFGDYGYTF.

The chain employs TRBV6-1 and TRBJ1-2; 7 bases are shared with TRBD1. Germline V gene lookup returns CDR1 MNHNS and CDR2 SASEGT. This CDR3 spans 18 amino acids. V dropped 4 bases and J dropped 5; count of bases not matched to a gene: 19. The CDR3: CASSGFSDRPPEGYGYTF. The CDR3 bases are TGTGCCAGCAGTGGATTTTCGGACAGGCCCCCTGAGGGGTATGGCTACACCTTC.

This chain joins TRBV27 and TRBJ2-7, with 7 bases that match TRBD1. The CDR3 runs 12 residues. The germline V gene has CDR1 MNHEY and CDR2 SMNVEV (reference sequence). J was trimmed by 4 bases and V by 5 bases; bases with no gene match: 2. This CDR3 reads CASSQGQYEQYF. CDR3 in DNA: TGTGCCAGCAGTCAGGGACAGTACGAGCAGTACTTC.

This clone was detected only a few times. The CDR3 protein is CASRSGVYGYTF. DNA of the CDR3: TGTGCCAGCAGATCAGGGGTCTATGGCTACACCTTC. This chain connects TRBV2 to TRBJ1-2; possible D gene TRBD1, 6 bases. The germline V and J ends were trimmed by 6 bases and 4 bases, with 9 bases remaining between them. Germline loops: CDR1 SNHLY, CDR2 FYNNEI. The CDR3 loop spans 12 amino acids.

V is TRBV13 and J is TRBJ1-4; the D is unclear. The CDR3 is 15 residues long. Germline CDR1 PRHDT, CDR2 FYEKMQ (reference sequence). Trimming cost V 1 base and J 3 bases, with 9 bases left between them. CDR3: CASSLVGLANEKLFF. DNA for the CDR3: TGTGCCAGCAGCTTAGTGGGCCTGGCTAATGAAAAACTGTTTTTT.